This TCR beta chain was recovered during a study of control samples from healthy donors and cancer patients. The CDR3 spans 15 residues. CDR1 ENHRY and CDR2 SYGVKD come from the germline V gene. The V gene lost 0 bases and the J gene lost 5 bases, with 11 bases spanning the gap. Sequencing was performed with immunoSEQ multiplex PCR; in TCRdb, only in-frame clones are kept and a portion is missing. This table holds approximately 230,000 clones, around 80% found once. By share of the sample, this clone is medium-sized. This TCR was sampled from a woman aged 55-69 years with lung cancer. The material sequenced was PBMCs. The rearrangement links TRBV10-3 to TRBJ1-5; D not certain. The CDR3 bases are TGTGCCATCAGTGAGTCGACAATGGGGTATCAGCCCCAGCATTTT. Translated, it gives CAISESTMGYQPQHF.